The entry below gives a single T cell receptor beta chain sequence along with its context. The CDR3 covers 14 residues. Losses at the gene ends were 4 bases for V and 7 bases for J; bases not matched to a gene: 6. CDR1 is GTSNPN and CDR2 is SVGIG in the germline V gene (reference sequence). Authors' data handling: Estimates of nucleated cell counts were drawn from the amplification of reference gene primers. Libraries were prepared by immunoSEQ multiplex PCR; TCRdb keeps only in-frame clonotypes and omits some of them. The DNA gave D and trimming, while V, J and clone size come from that table. The sample gives approximately 60,000 clones, around four fifths of which show up once; approximately 3.6% is in the top ten. This record comes from a study of blood T cell repertoires in COVID-19. Whole-study context: The samples span acute and convalescent COVID-19 from the United States, Italy and Spain.

The rearrangement uses TRBV30 and TRBJ1-6, with 8 bases identical to TRBD1. The sample consisted of peripheral blood. This clonotype originated in an elderly woman with acute or convalescent COVID-19. The CDR3 DNA reads as TGTGCCTGGACTCCGGGACAGGAGAATTCACCCCTCCACTTT. Residues: CAWTPGQENSPLHF.